What follows is one T cell receptor (beta chain) and its context. Relative to the germline gene, one junction end is altered; a read error may explain this. The sorted Tregs were CD4+CD25+CD127-/low cells. One entry per CDR3 protein results from TCRdb running MiXCR on the 5' RACE reads. This sample has roughly 45,000 distinct CDR3 sequences, with about 20% found just once. The CDR3 runs to 15 residues. In germline, CDR1 is DFQATT, CDR2 SNEGSKA (reference sequence). The sample was Tregs sorted from blood. The source is a female donor with breast cancer. V and J are TRBV20-1 and TRBJ2-7; a possible D gene is TRBD2 (5 bases). As DNA, the CDR3 is TGCAGTACTAGAGATACCAAGGGCGGGCACTACGAGCAGTACTTC. It encodes CSTRDTKGGHYEQYF.